This T cell receptor (beta chain) was profiled in a study of long-term antiretroviral therapy in people with HIV (dated 2022 in TCRdb). For the wider study: The earliest samples were collected about a decade before the 2015 WHO recommendation for immediate ART, when ART was typically delayed until CD4 counts fell. A retrospective serial study tested whether ART initiation and durable HIV suppression were associated with changes in peripheral blood TRB repertoire composition and diversity. A total of 192 cryopreserved PBMC samples came from around 30 adults with confirmed HIV infection and were collected serially over a mean of approximately 6 years (range 1-12). Of the roughly 27 participants with HIV, 10 to 11 were female. No cross-contamination during QIAcube processing was shown when test extractions of a monoclonal T-cell line were performed alongside about 30 polyclonal samples. The paper's findings and limits, for the study overall: Narrower CDR3 length ranges were observed in HIV repertoires than in controls, and an antigen-experienced repertoire with only a slight naive shift after ART was suggested by the network structure. Since PBMC availability was limited, sequencing covered only the TCR beta chain, with no alpha chain pairing. No data were available on ART adherence, viral resistance or therapy changes, limiting inferences about post-ART repertoire changes. Because pre-ART samples had limited cell numbers, unsorted PBMC were profiled rather than sorted CD4+ and CD8+ T cells. Starting ART was linked to a significant rise in TRB diversity, yet even after long-term ART the diversity remained significantly lower than in transplant donor controls. Expanded TRB clones identified before ART initiation dominated the repertoire across all time points, though the dominance fluctuated and decreased in many PLHIV after ART. The samples span the years 2004 to 2017, and the ART regimens used may be less effective than current regimens.

To be included, a participant needed at least one PBMC sample from before ART initiation plus at least two post-ART samples. All participants with HIV were treated in the United States of America. Before DNA extraction, cryopreserved samples containing about 0.9-11 million PBMC were thawed and washed. At the time of the earliest PBMC sample for each participant with HIV, ages ranged from roughly 20 to 54 years. Each participant contributed PBMC samples from 1-4 timepoints before ART initiation and 2-8 timepoints after ART initiation, with a median of 7 samples. Serial HIV viral load, CD4+ T-cell count, ART history and demographic data were obtained for every participant. A Qiagen kit on a QIAcube was used to extract genomic DNA from unsorted PBMC, with samples processed in batches of 12. In regard to this clone: The antigen this receptor binds is unknown. One base away there is no much larger clone; base qualities are not given.

Based on the germline V gene, the CDR1 and CDR2 sequences are SGHTA and FQGTGA. V loses 2 bases, J loses 10 bases, and the germline ends lie 12 bases apart. Measured from the cysteine to the phenylalanine, the CDR3 is 13 residues long. Left in the record is the CDR3 DNA by itself, 39 bases read in frame from the first base. The immunoSEQ hsTCRB v3.0 assay was used at survey level resolution to sequence the TRB variable region. The targeted TRB sequencing depth was roughly 40,000-55,000 T-cell genomes per sample. An Illumina MiSeq with a v3 150-cycle kit was used to sequence the pooled TRB libraries. The original methods were these. Repertoire analysis was performed in R inside a reproducible Nextflow workflow that covered QC, data transformation and analysis. LymphoSeq2, an R package for exploring AIRR-Seq data, was used to implement custom analyses. A few samples that produced fewer than 5000 total TRB sequences were removed, so 190 or so HIV repertoires were analyzed. Among the roughly 200 retained HIV repertoires, 55 to 60 were collected before ART initiation and 120 to 140 after ART initiation. Repertoires were downsampled to 5000 TRB nucleotide sequences, and summary statistics were averaged over 100 downsampling iterations. The analysis kept only TRB sequences whose CDR3 regions were at least seven amino acids long. Diversity was assessed using a clonality score derived from Shannon entropy and using the Gini coefficient. Repertoire networks linked the top 5000 CDR3 amino acid sequences whenever two sequences differed by an edit distance of one. For TRB CDR3 amino acid sequences, GLIPH2 was used to predict antigen specificity groups and MHC restriction. Known CMV, EBV, HIV or tissue antigen associations were flagged by matching CDR3 amino acid sequences against VDJdb and McPAS-TCR. Pre-ART, post-ART and control groups were compared with Wilcoxon signed-rank tests and Holm-Bonferroni correction. Drawn from immuneACCESS, this table holds only the in-frame rearrangements with V and J called that TCRdb kept. Clones are partly lost; checked studies trace under half to an unresolved V gene and leave the rest unexplained. V, J and clone size derive from that table, while D and trimming were established from the DNA sequence. The table for this sample lists 20,000 to 25,000 clones; roughly 80% of them were counted only once. 4.5% to 6.5% of the sample belongs to the ten largest clones.

This sequence uses TRBV7-3 and TRBJ2-1, and perhaps TRBD2 as D gene, on 5 matching bases. Material: unsorted PBMCs, obtained 0.2 years after starting antiretroviral therapy. This receptor was obtained from a woman in her 30s with HIV. In nucleotides, the sequence is TGTGCCAGCAGCTTAGGAGGCGGGCGAGAGCAGTTCTTC. Its protein product is CASSLGGGREQFF.